The clone carrying this T cell receptor beta chain came up a few times. Its antigen is unidentified. The CDR3 regions of TCR beta were amplified from RNA transcripts. First-round RT-PCR targeting the TCR CDR3 was performed with the HTBI primer set. TCRdb used MiXCR to reprocess the multiplex PCR reads, holding one entry per CDR3 protein. Here the sample spans roughly 700,000 distinct CDR3 sequences, 12% to 15% being singletons. The data derive from a study of T cells in Graves' hyperthyroidism and ophthalmopathy. General study points: A 13 V-J signature model discriminated ophthalmopathy versus stable hyperthyroidism.

The receptor comes from a woman between 18 and 29 years old with Graves' hyperthyroidism. Sequenced input: blood.

In DNA form, the CDR3 reads TGTGCCAGCAGTGAAGCTGACAGTATCGGTTCACCCCTCCACTTT. Its protein product is CASSEADSIGSPLHF. This chain joins TRBV6-1 and TRBJ1-6; maybe TRBD1 (5 bases). V was pared by 0 bases and J by 9 bases, with 12 bases between. CDR1 and CDR2 from the germline V gene are MNHNS and SASEGT. The CDR3 loop spans 15 amino acids.